The clone carrying this T cell receptor beta chain came up a few times. The antigen remains undetermined. TCRdb re-called the RT-PCR reads with MiXCR, one entry per CDR3 protein. The table records 630,000 or so distinct CDR3 sequences, less than 20% of them present only once. The CDR3 contains 15 residues. Between the trimmed V and J ends, which lost 3 bases and 3 bases, there was a span of 14 bases. Germline lookup yields CDR1 LGHNA and CDR2 YNFKEQ. This sample was taken from a study of response to subunit inactivated influenza vaccine. General study results and limits: Each seasonal influenza vaccination, the authors suggested, recruits few new T cells.

The V gene is TRBV4-2, the J gene TRBJ1-2, with a weak D call TRBD1 (5 bases). Sequenced material: PBMCs from blood, taken about 13 days after vaccination. The sequence was obtained from a man in his forties or fifties who received an inactivated influenza vaccine. The chain's CDR3 is CASSQRPGTDYGYTF. In nucleotides, the CDR3 is TGTGCCAGCAGCCAGCGGCCCGGGACGGACTATGGCTACACCTTC.